Included here is one T cell receptor (beta chain) sequence, with context. The antigen is undetermined. The entry originates in a study of T cells in localized non-small cell lung cancer. Study observations and caveats: The tumor had only one region sequenced, so heterogeneity remains possible. Out of the top 100 tumor clones, a median 57 were seen in adjacent lung. The highest T cell clonality was in uninvolved adjacent lung, above tumor. Elevated circulating T cell density in blood was associated with longer overall survival.

In germline, CDR1 is SEHNR, CDR2 FQNEAQ (reference sequence). With 0 bases removed from V and 5 bases from J, the gap between germline ends came to 5 bases. The CDR3 is 13 amino acids. The method was immunoSEQ multiplex PCR; TCRdb's version includes in-frame clones alone and lacks a portion of them. The sample records around 31,000 clones, approximately 94% being singletons. The input for sequencing was peripheral blood, taken before any cancer treatment. The genes are TRBV7-9 and TRBJ1-3, with a possible D match to TRBD1 (5 bases). This receptor was identified in a woman aged 35 to 75 with stage I lung adenocarcinoma. CDR3 nucleotide sequence: TGTGCCAGCAGCTTAGCGGGGCGAAACACCATATATTTT. It is translated as CASSLAGRNTIYF. The full variable domain, rest sourced from reference TRBV7-9 and TRBJ1-3, is DTGVSQNPRHKITKRGQNVTFRCDPISEHNRLYWYRQTLGQGPEFLTYFQNEAQLEKSRLLSDRFSAERPKGSFSTLEIQRTEQGDSAMYLCASSLAGRNTIYFGEGSWLTVV.